This T cell receptor beta chain was captured by sequencing in a study of blood T cell repertoires in COVID-19. Overall study context: The origin of the acute and convalescent COVID-19 samples was the United States, Italy and Spain. Nucleic acid was either cDNA or gDNA, and it came from T cells, B-cell-depleted T cells, or PBMCs.

Clones were sequenced by immunoSEQ multiplex PCR, and TCRdb holds only the in-frame ones, with some missing. The sample comprises 400,000 to 450,000 clones, about 90% of which are singletons, and more than 0.7% rests with the top ten. Germline V gene lookup returns CDR1 LGHDT and CDR2 YNNKEL (reference sequence). J was trimmed by 11 bases and V by 1 base; bases with no gene match: 17. The CDR3 length is 17 residues. This clone has a single count. The clonotype comes from a man in his late teens or twenties with COVID-19, enrolled during active disease. Sequencing input: peripheral blood. The chain employs TRBV3-1 (or the pseudogene TRBV3-2) and TRBJ2-1; 7 bases agree with TRBD2. The CDR3 DNA sequence: TGTGCCAGCAGCCAAGCCCGAGGGAGCGGGGCAAGTAGACAGCAGTTCTTC. Translating it yields CASSQARGSGASRQQFF.